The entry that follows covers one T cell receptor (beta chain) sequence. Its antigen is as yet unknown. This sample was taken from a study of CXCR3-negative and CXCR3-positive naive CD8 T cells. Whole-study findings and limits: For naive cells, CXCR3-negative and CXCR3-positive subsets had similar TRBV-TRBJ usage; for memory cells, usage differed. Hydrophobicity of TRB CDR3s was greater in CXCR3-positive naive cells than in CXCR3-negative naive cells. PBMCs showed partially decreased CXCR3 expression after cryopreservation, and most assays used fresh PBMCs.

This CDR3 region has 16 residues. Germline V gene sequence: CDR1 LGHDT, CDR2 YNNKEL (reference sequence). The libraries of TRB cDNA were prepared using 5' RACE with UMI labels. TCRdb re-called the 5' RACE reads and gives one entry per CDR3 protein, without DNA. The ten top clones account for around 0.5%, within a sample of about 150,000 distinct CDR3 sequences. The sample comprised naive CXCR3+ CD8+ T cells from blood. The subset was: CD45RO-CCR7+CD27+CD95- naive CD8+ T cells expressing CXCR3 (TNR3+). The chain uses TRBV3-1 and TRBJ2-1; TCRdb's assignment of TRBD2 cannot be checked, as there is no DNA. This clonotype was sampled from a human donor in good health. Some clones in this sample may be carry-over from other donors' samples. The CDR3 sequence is CASSLLLGGGYNEQLF.